The sequence of this T cell receptor (beta chain) was determined in a study of STAT5B mutations in CD4+ large granular lymphocyte leukemia. Study-level background: Healthy donors showed HLA-associated enrichment of the CDR3 'QG' motif. Study-wide results and limits: CD4-sorted patient repertoires seemed more clonal than healthy CD4+ repertoires.

Here immunoSEQ multiplex PCR was the method, and the copy in TCRdb shows in-frame clones only, minus some. Of more than 20,000 clones detected, under 90% appear once; the ten largest clones hold around 0.33%. Comment on this clone: What it recognizes is unknown.

Sequencing was performed on CD4+ T cells from blood buffy coats. This TCR was recovered from a human donor in good health.

The CDR3 loop reads CSVDRGYNEQFF. The CDR3 nucleotides are TGCAGCGTTGATCGGGGTTACAATGAGCAGTTCTTC. The genes are TRBV29-1 and TRBJ2-1; a weak D match, TRBD2 (5 bases). The V end lost 3 bases, the J end lost 4 bases, and 7 bases lay between the germline ends. The CDR3 extends over 12 amino acids. From germline, CDR1 is SQVTM and CDR2 ANQGSEA.